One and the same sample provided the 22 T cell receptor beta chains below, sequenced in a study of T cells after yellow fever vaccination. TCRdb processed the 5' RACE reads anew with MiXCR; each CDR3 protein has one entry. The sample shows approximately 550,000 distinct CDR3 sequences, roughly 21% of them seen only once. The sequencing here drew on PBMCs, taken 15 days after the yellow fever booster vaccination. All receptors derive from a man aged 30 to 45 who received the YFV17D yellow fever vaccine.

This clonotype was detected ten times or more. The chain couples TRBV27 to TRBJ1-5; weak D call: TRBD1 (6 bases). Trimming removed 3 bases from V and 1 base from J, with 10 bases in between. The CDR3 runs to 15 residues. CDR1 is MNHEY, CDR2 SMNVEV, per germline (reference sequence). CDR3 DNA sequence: TGTGCCAGCAGTTTGGGGGGGCTAAGCAATCAGCCCCAGCATTTT. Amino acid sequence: CASSLGGLSNQPQHF.

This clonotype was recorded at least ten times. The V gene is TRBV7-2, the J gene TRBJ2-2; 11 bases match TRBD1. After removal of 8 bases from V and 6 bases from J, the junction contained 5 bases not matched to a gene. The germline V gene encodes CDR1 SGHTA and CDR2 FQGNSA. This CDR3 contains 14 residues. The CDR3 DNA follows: TGTGCCAGCGAACCGGGACAGGGGGCCGGGGAGCTGTTTTTT. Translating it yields CASEPGQGAGELFF.

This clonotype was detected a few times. The CDR3 loop reads CSTSSAYNEQFF. As DNA, the CDR3 is TGCAGCACGAGCTCGGCCTACAATGAGCAGTTCTTC. V is TRBV29-1 and J is TRBJ2-1; no clear D. The germline gives CDR1 SQVTM, CDR2 ANQGSEA. The CDR3 spans 12 residues. V lost 8 bases, J lost 2 bases, and 10 bases lay in between.

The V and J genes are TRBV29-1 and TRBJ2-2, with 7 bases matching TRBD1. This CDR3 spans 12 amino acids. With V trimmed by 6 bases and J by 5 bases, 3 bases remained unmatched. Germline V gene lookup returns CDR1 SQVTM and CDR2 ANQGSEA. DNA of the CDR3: TGCAGCGTGCCAGGGGGAACCGGGGAGCTGTTTTTT. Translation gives CSVPGGTGELFF.

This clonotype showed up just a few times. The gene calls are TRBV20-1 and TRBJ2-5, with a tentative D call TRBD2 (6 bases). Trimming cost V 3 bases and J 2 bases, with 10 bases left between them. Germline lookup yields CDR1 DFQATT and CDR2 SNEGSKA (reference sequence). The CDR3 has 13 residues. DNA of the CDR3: TGCAGTGCTAGCCGACTAGATCAAGAGACCCAGTACTTC. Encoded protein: CSASRLDQETQYF.

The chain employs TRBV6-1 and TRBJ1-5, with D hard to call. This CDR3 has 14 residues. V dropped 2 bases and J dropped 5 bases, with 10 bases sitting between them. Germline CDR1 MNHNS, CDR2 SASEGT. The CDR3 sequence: CASSEKIGDQPQHF. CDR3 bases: TGTGCCAGCAGTGAAAAGATCGGAGATCAGCCCCAGCATTTT.

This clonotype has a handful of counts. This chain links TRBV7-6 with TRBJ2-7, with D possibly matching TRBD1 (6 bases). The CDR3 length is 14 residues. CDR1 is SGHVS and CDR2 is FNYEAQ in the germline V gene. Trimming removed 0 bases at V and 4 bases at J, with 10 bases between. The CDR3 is CASSLALQGYEQYF. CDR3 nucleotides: TGTGCCAGCAGCTTAGCGCTACAGGGTTACGAGCAGTACTTC. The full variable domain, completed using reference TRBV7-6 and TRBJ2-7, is GAGVSQSPRYKVTKRGQDVALRCDPISGHVSLYWYRQALGQGPEFLTYFNYEAQQDKSGLPNDRFSAERPEGSISTLTIQRTEQRDSAMYRCASSLALQGYEQYFGPGTRLTVT.

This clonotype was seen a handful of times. CDR3 sequence (DNA): TGCGCCAGCAGCCAAGAGGGCAGGCCGTCAGAAGAGGGTTACGAGCAGTACTTC. Its translation is CASSQEGRPSEEGYEQYF. This chain uses TRBV4-3 with TRBJ2-7, with D maybe TRBD2 (5 bases). The V and J ends lost 0 bases and 4 bases respectively, with 22 bases between them. This CDR3 region has 18 residues. Germline values: CDR1 LGHNA, CDR2 YSLEER.

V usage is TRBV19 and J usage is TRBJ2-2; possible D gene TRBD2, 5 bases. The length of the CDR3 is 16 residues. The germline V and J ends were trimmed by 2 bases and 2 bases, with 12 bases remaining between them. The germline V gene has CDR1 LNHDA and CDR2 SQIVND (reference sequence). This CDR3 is CASSIPTSYNTGELFF. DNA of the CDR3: TGTGCCAGTAGTATACCCACTAGTTACAACACCGGGGAGCTGTTTTTT.

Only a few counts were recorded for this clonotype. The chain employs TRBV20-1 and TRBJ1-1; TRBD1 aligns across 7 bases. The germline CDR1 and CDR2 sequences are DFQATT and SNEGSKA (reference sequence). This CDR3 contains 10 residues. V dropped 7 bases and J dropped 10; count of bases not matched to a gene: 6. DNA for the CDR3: TGCAGTGTACTGACAGGGCGAGCTTTCTTT. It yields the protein CSVLTGRAFF.

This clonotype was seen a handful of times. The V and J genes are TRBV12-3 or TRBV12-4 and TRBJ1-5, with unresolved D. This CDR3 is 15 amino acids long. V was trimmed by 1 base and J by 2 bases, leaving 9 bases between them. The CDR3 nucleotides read TGTGCCAGCAGTTTAGGCCAGCTGGGCAATCAGCCCCAGCATTTT. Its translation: CASSLGQLGNQPQHF.

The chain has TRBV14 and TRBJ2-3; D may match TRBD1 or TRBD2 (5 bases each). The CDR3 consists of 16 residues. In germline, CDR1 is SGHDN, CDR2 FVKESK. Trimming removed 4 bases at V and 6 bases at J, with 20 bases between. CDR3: CASSPGTLLRGDTQYF. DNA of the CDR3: TGTGCCAGCAGCCCCGGGACCCTTCTCCGAGGCGATACGCAGTATTTT.

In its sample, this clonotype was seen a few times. The CDR3, as DNA: TGTGCCACCAGTGACACAGGGAGGTGGAATGAGCAGTTCTTC. It translates to CATSDTGRWNEQFF. The chain employs TRBV24-1 and TRBJ2-1; D may be TRBD1 or TRBD2 (6 bases each). CDR1 and CDR2 (germline): KGHDR, SFDVKD. Trimming took 4 bases from V and 7 from J, leaving 13 bases between them. The CDR3 is 14 residues long.

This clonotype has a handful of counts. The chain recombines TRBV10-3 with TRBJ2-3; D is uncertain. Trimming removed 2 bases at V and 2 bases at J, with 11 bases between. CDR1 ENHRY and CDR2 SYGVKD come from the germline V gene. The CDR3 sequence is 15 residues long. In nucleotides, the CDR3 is TGTGCCATCAGTGAGGGGATAGCTTTCACAGATACGCAGTATTTT. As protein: CAISEGIAFTDTQYF.

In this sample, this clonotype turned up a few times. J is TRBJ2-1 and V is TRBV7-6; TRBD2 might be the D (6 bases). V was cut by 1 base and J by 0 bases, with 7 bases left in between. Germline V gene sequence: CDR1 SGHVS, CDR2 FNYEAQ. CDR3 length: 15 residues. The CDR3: CASSLVAVSYNEQFF. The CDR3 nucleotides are TGTGCCAGCAGCTTAGTAGCGGTCTCCTACAATGAGCAGTTCTTC.

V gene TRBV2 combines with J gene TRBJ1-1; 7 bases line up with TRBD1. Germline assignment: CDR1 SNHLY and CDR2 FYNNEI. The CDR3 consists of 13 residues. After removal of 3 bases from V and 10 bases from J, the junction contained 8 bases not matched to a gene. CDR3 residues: CASSDSRQGRAFF. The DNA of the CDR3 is TGTGCCAGCAGTGACTCCCGACAGGGTAGAGCTTTCTTT.

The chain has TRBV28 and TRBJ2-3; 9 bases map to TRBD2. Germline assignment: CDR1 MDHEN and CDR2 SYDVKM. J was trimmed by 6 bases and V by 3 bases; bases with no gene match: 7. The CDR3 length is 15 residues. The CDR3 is CASSLIAGVVDTQYF. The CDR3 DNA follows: TGTGCCAGCAGTTTGATAGCGGGAGTAGTCGATACGCAGTATTTT.

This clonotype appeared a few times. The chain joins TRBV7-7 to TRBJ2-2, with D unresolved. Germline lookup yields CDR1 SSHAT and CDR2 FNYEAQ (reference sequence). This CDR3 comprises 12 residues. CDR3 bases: TGTGCAATCCCAAGGAACACCGGGGAGCTGTTTTTT. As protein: CAIPRNTGELFF.

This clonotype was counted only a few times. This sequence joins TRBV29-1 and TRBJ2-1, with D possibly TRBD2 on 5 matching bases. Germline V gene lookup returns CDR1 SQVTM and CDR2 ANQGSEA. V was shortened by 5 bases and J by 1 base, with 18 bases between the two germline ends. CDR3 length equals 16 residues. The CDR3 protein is CSVFLALPHSYNEQFF. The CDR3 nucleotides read TGCAGCGTTTTCCTAGCCCTGCCTCATTCCTACAATGAGCAGTTCTTC.

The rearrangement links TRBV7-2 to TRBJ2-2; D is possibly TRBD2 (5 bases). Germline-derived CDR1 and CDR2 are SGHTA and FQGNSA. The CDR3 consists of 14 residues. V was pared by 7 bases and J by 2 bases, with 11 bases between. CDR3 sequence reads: CASTVAGNTGELFF. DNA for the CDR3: TGTGCCAGCACCGTGGCGGGTAACACCGGGGAGCTGTTTTTT.

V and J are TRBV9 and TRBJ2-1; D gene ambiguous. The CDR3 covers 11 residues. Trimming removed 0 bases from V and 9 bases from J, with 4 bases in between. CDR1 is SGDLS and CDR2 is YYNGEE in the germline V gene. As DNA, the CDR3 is TGTGCCAGCAGCGTAGCAGGTGAGCAGTTCTTC. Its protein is CASSVAGEQFF.

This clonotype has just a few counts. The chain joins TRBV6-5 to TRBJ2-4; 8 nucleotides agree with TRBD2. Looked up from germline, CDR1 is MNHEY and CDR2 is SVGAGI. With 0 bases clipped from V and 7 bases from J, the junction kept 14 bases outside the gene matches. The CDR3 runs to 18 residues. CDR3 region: CASSYSLLAGVKQNIQYF. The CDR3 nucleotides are TGTGCCAGCAGTTACTCGTTGCTAGCGGGCGTGAAGCAGAACATTCAGTACTTC.